This T cell receptor (beta chain) was sequenced in a study of Graves' ophthalmopathy and Graves' hyperthyroidism. Moderate-to-severe activity, with CAS ≥3, NOSPECS ≥4 and duration under 3 months, characterized the donors with ophthalmopathy. Additional autoimmune diseases, uncontrolled infections, pregnancy or lactation disqualified patients. Diagnostic conclusions were grounded in clinical symptoms, serum thyroxine, TRAb, thyroid ultrasound and orbital computed tomography. RNA served as the template for amplifying TCR beta CDR3 regions. First-round RT-PCR used HTBI primers; second-round multiplex PCR followed. Via MiXCR, TCRdb re-called the multiplex PCR reads, giving one row per CDR3 protein. The sample has approximately 640,000 distinct CDR3 sequences, 35% to 45% seen once. The germline V and J ends were trimmed by 4 bases and 1 base, with 14 bases remaining between them. Germline V gene data show CDR1 as SNHLY and CDR2 as FYNNEI. The CDR3 extends over 16 amino acids.

The chain joins TRBV2 to TRBJ1-5; D is ambiguous. The sequenced material came from peripheral blood. The receptor comes from an adult man with Graves' ophthalmopathy. CDR3 amino acids: CASSADIPESNQPQHF. Written as DNA, the CDR3 is TGTGCCAGCAGTGCTGACATCCCGGAGAGCAATCAGCCCCAGCATTTT.